These 24 T cell receptor beta chains came from one sample sequenced in a study of blood T cell repertoires in COVID-19. Assay used: immunoSEQ multiplex PCR; TCRdb lists only in-frame clones, some missing. The data contain 65,000 to 85,000 clones, roughly nine tenths of them singletons. The sequencing input was peripheral blood. Receptors originate from a man aged 45 to 65 with active COVID-19.

CDR3 DNA: TGTGCCAGCAGCTCGGCGACTAGCGGGGGGGAGGAGCAGTACTTC. This gives the protein CASSSATSGGEEQYF. V and J are TRBV5-4 and TRBJ2-7, with TRBD2 identical over 14 bases. The CDR3 contains 15 residues. Germline trimming cut 3 bases from V and 7 bases from J; bases unmatched to any gene: 6. CDR1 SGHNT and CDR2 YYREEE come from the germline V gene (reference sequence).

V usage is TRBV3-1 (or the pseudogene TRBV3-2) and J usage is TRBJ2-5, with TRBD2 identical over 9 bases. Germline-derived CDR1 and CDR2 are LGHDT and YNNKEL (reference sequence). This CDR3 is 14 amino acids long. Trimming cost V 6 bases and J 5 bases; bases outside gene matches: 7. CDR3 protein: CASSFRGGAETQYF. DNA of the CDR3: TGTGCCAGCAGTTTCCGCGGGGGGGCTGAGACCCAGTACTTC.

The chain has TRBV21-1 and TRBJ1-6. TRBV21-1 corresponds to a pseudogene. This CDR3 contains 11 residues. The CDR3 DNA is TGTGCCATCACGGAGGTGTCACCCCTCCACTTT. It translates to CAITEVSPLHF.

The V call is TRBV9, the J call TRBJ1-3; 9 nucleotides match TRBD1. Germline CDR1 reads SGDLS; CDR2 reads YYNGEE. The CDR3 has 16 amino acids. V lost 4 bases to trimming and J lost 4 bases; unmatched junction nucleotides: 9. CDR3 loop: CASSPQQGASGNTIYF. The DNA of the CDR3 is TGTGCCAGCAGCCCTCAACAGGGGGCGTCGGGAAACACCATATATTTT.

This chain connects TRBV13 to TRBJ2-1, with a tentative D call TRBD1 (6 bases). V was shortened by 5 bases and J by 0 bases, with 17 bases between the two germline ends. The CDR3 has 17 residues. Per the germline V gene, CDR1 is PRHDT and CDR2 is FYEKMQ (reference sequence). CDR3 sequence reads: CASSGTLDPSSYNEQFF. DNA for the CDR3: TGTGCCAGCAGCGGGACACTTGACCCGAGCTCCTACAATGAGCAGTTCTTC.

V gene TRBV5-1 combines with J gene TRBJ2-3; 11 nucleotides match TRBD1. Losses at the gene ends were 0 bases for V and 4 bases for J; bases not matched to a gene: 4. CDR1 and CDR2 (germline): SGHRS, YFSETQ. CDR3 size: 16 residues. This CDR3 is CASSLDRDRGSDTQYF. The CDR3 nucleotides read TGCGCCAGCAGCTTGGACCGGGACAGGGGGTCAGATACGCAGTATTTT. The whole variable domain, remainder taken from reference TRBV5-1 and TRBJ2-3, is KAGVTQTPRYLIKTRGQQVTLSCSPISGHRSVSWYQQTPGQGLQFLFEYFSETQRNKGNFPGRFSGRQFSNSRSEMNVSTLELGDSALYLCASSLDRDRGSDTQYFGPGTRLTVL.

This sequence joins TRBV28 and TRBJ1-2; TRBD1 aligns across 8 bases. V lost 2 bases, J lost 7 bases, and 12 bases stayed unmatched. Germline V gene data show CDR1 as MDHEN and CDR2 as SYDVKM. The CDR3 has 16 amino acids. CDR3 loop: CASSLPGVTGGGGYTF. The CDR3 DNA follows: TGTGCCAGCAGTTTACCCGGGGTTACAGGGGGTGGTGGCTACACCTTC.

This chain joins TRBV18 and TRBJ1-1; D call uncertain. Trimming removed 5 bases from V and 4 bases from J, with 11 bases in between. The CDR3 is made up of 13 amino acids. The germline CDR1 and CDR2 sequences are KGHSH and LQKENI. CDR3 in amino acids: CASSGVDTTEAFF. DNA for the CDR3: TGTGCCAGCTCAGGTGTAGATACCACTGAAGCTTTCTTT.

J is TRBJ2-7 and V is TRBV15; TRBD2 is a possible D gene (5 bases). The germline V and J ends were trimmed by 8 bases and 0 bases, with 14 bases remaining between them. Germline assignment: CDR1 LNHNV and CDR2 YYDKDF (reference sequence). The CDR3 extends over 14 amino acids. The DNA for the CDR3 is TGTGCCACCCTCCCGACCGGGGTCTCCTACGAGCAGTACTTC. This gives the protein CATLPTGVSYEQYF.

The chain is built from TRBV5-1 and TRBJ2-1, with 9 bases that match TRBD1. CDR3 size: 15 residues. Germline CDR1 is SGHRS and CDR2 is YFSETQ. J was trimmed by 10 bases and V by 0 bases; bases with no gene match: 8. CDR3 region: CASSLGDRVSGEQFF. The CDR3 nucleotides are TGCGCCAGCAGCTTGGGGGACAGGGTAAGCGGGGAGCAGTTCTTC.

This chain uses TRBV5-1 with TRBJ2-5; 13 positions agree with TRBD2. CDR1 is SGHRS and CDR2 is YFSETQ in the germline V gene. The ends lost 1 base at V and 0 bases at J; junction bases unmatched: 9. The CDR3 has 19 residues. CDR3: CASSLTPGTSGEYQETQYF. The DNA of the CDR3 is TGCGCCAGCAGCTTGACCCCCGGGACTAGCGGGGAGTACCAAGAGACCCAGTACTTC.

J is TRBJ1-1 and V is TRBV5-1, with 7 nucleotides matching TRBD1. This CDR3 comprises 14 residues. Germline CDR1 SGHRS, CDR2 YFSETQ. V dropped 4 bases and J dropped 5; count of bases not matched to a gene: 8. CDR3 sequence (DNA): TGCGCCAGCAGCCGTTATACAGGGGATACTGAAGCTTTCTTT. Amino acid sequence: CASSRYTGDTEAFF.

This clone was seen once. CDR3 bases: TGTGCCAGCAGTTATAGGGACAGTTACAATGAGCAGTTCTTC. Encoded protein: CASSYRDSYNEQFF. The chain employs TRBV6-2 or TRBV6-3 and TRBJ2-1; 7 positions agree with TRBD1. From germline, CDR1 is MNHEY and CDR2 SVGEGT. The V segment lost 3 bases and the J segment 4 bases; nucleotides outside the gene matches: 3. The CDR3 covers 14 residues.

This clone came up a few times. This chain connects TRBV7-3 to TRBJ2-1; 9 bases match TRBD1. The CDR3 runs to 13 residues. V was pared by 10 bases and J by 7 bases, with 8 bases of the junction left unmatched. CDR1 is SGHTA and CDR2 is FQGTGA in the germline V gene. Here the CDR3 reads CATGTGPGNEQFF. CDR3 in DNA: TGTGCCACTGGGACAGGGCCAGGTAATGAGCAGTTCTTC.

V and J are TRBV19 and TRBJ1-5, with D maybe TRBD1 (5 bases). This CDR3 spans 16 amino acids. Trimming stripped 5 bases from V and 5 bases from J, with 19 bases between. In germline, CDR1 is LNHDA, CDR2 SQIVND (reference sequence). The CDR3 DNA sequence: TGTGCCAGTAGTGTCCTGGGGGGGGAGAGGCATCAGCCCCAGCATTTT. Residues: CASSVLGGERHQPQHF.

The CDR3 region is CASSLQGGGGAQHF. CDR3 bases: TGTGCCAGCAGCTTGCAGGGGGGAGGAGGGGCCCAGCATTTT. The V gene is TRBV5-4, the J gene TRBJ1-5; 7 bases fit TRBD1. The junction had 9 bases not matched to a gene; V was cut back by 1 base and J by 11 bases. Germline V CDR1 and CDR2: SGHNT, YYREEE (reference sequence). The CDR3 extends over 14 amino acids.

The rearrangement links TRBV5-4 to TRBJ2-3; 7 positions agree with TRBD2. V was pared by 1 base and J by 12 bases, with 8 bases of the junction left unmatched. Germline V gives CDR1 SGHNT, CDR2 YYREEE (reference sequence). This CDR3 is built from 13 residues. The CDR3 is CASSLWGSGVQYF. In DNA form, the CDR3 reads TGTGCCAGCAGCTTGTGGGGAAGCGGGGTCCAGTATTTT. The full variable domain, in which reference TRBV5-4 and TRBJ2-3 provide the parts outside the CDR3, is ETGVTQSPTHLIKTRGQQVTLRCSSQSGHNTVSWYQQALGQGPQFIFQYYREEENGRGNFPPRFSGLQFPNYSSELNVNALELDDSALYLCASSLWGSGVQYFGPGTRLTVL.

This chain uses TRBV3-1 (or the pseudogene TRBV3-2) with TRBJ2-1; 8 bases match TRBD2. V gave up 2 bases and J gave up 4 bases; unmatched junction bases: 4. CDR3 size: 15 residues. Germline loops: CDR1 LGHDT, CDR2 YNNKEL (reference sequence). The CDR3 bases are TGTGCCAGCAGCCAACTAACTAGCGGTTACAATGAGCAGTTCTTC. Protein sequence: CASSQLTSGYNEQFF.

This clone has just a few counts. V and J are TRBV3-1 (or the pseudogene TRBV3-2) and TRBJ2-5, with 13 bases lining up with TRBD2. CDR3 length equals 17 residues. V lost 4 bases, J lost 0 bases, and 5 bases stayed unmatched. The germline gives CDR1 LGHDT, CDR2 YNNKEL (reference sequence). The CDR3 DNA is TGTGCCAGCAGCCCATGGACTAGCGGGGGTAACCAAGAGACCCAGTACTTC. Protein: CASSPWTSGGNQETQYF.

This CDR3 is CASSSIPPGETTYEQYF. In nucleotides, the CDR3 is TGCGCCAGCAGCTCCATACCGCCCGGGGAAACTACCTACGAGCAGTACTTC. This chain connects TRBV5-1 to TRBJ2-7; D may be TRBD2 (5 bases). V shed 3 bases and J shed 2 bases, with 21 bases lying between them. The CDR3 has 17 amino acids. Germline values: CDR1 SGHRS, CDR2 YFSETQ.

The chain is built from TRBV7-3 and TRBJ2-2; D is unresolved. The germline V and J ends were trimmed by 2 bases and 0 bases, with 4 bases remaining between them. The germline CDR1 and CDR2 sequences are SGHTA and FQGTGA. CDR3 length: 14 amino acids. The CDR3, as DNA: TGTGCCAGCAGCTTACAGTCGAACACCGGGGAGCTGTTTTTT. This encodes CASSLQSNTGELFF.

The gene calls are TRBV5-1 and TRBJ2-3, with a tentative D call TRBD2 (5 bases). Trimming cost V 0 bases and J 10 bases, with 15 bases left between them. The CDR3 is 14 residues long. Germline-derived CDR1 and CDR2 are SGHRS and YFSETQ. In DNA form, the CDR3 reads TGCGCCAGCAGCTTGGAAGGGCGGCCGGAGGCGCAGTATTTT. Amino acids: CASSLEGRPEAQYF. Combining the CDR3 with reference TRBV5-1 and TRBJ2-3 gives the whole variable domain KAGVTQTPRYLIKTRGQQVTLSCSPISGHRSVSWYQQTPGQGLQFLFEYFSETQRNKGNFPGRFSGRQFSNSRSEMNVSTLELGDSALYLCASSLEGRPEAQYFGPGTRLTVL.

The rearrangement uses TRBV5-6 and TRBJ2-6, with 9 bases lining up with TRBD1. V was clipped by 4 bases and J by 5 bases; unmatched bases: 4. Per germline, CDR1 SGHDT and CDR2 YYEEEE. There are 15 residues in the CDR3. CDR3 DNA sequence: TGTGCCAGCAGCACAACAGGGGGCCGGGCCAACGTCCTGACTTTC. Its protein product is CASSTTGGRANVLTF.

This chain links TRBV25-1 with TRBJ1-1, with D unresolved. The CDR3 runs 15 residues. Germline CDR1 is MGHDK and CDR2 is SYGVNS. Trimming took off 6 bases at V and 1 base at J, with 15 bases between the two ends. DNA for the CDR3: TGTGCCAGCAGCCCTGATGACATGGGGAACACTGAAGCTTTCTTT. It specifies CASSPDDMGNTEAFF.